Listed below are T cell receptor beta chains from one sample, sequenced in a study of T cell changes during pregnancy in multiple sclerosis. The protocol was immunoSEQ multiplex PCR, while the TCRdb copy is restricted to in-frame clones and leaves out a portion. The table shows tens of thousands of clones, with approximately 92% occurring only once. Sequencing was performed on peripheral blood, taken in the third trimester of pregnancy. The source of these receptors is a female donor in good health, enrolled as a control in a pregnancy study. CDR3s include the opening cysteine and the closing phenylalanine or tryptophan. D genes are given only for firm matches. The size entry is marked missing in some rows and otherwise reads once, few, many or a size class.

CSANDRPTEAFF	TGCAGCGCGAACGACAGGCCTACTGAAGCTTTCTTT	.	.	TRBV29-1	TRBJ1-1
CASSFASYNEQFF	TGTGCCAGCAGTTTTGCCAGTTACAATGAGCAGTTCTTC	.	.	TRBV28	TRBJ2-1
CASSQLLGLAGGSTDTQYF	TGTGCCAGCAGCCAACTCCTGGGACTAGCGGGGGGGTCCACAGATACGCAGTATTTT	.	TRBD2	TRBV14	TRBJ2-3
CASSHTGPSVGNQPQHF	TGTGCCAGTAGTCATACAGGGCCCTCCGTGGGCAATCAGCCCCAGCATTTT	.	.	TRBV19	TRBJ1-5
CASSQASGRGGETQYF	TGTGCCAGCAGCCAAGCTAGCGGGAGAGGAGGAGAGACCCAGTACTTC	.	TRBD2	TRBV11-2	TRBJ2-5
CASWTLQNTEAFF	TGTGCCAGCTGGACATTACAGAACACTGAAGCTTTCTTT	.	.	TRBV28	TRBJ1-1
CAWSPGDTMPQHF	TGTGCCTGGAGCCCGGGAGATACGATGCCCCAGCATTTT	once	.	TRBV30	TRBJ1-5
CASSQSDRGRQPQHF	TGCGCCAGCAGTCAATCCGACAGGGGTAGACAGCCCCAGCATTTT	.	TRBD1	TRBV23-1	TRBJ1-5
CASSSGQANYEQYF	TGCGCCAGCAGCTCGGGACAGGCGAACTACGAGCAGTACTTC	.	TRBD1	TRBV5-1	TRBJ2-7
CASSVGGGVSYNEQFF	TGTGCCAGCAGCGTAGGAGGCGGGGTATCCTACAATGAGCAGTTCTTC	.	.	TRBV9	TRBJ2-1
CASSQDPLAGYTDTQYF	TGTGCCAGCAGCCAAGATCCTTTAGCGGGGTACACAGATACGCAGTATTTT	.	TRBD2	TRBV4-2	TRBJ2-3
CASTYRDSEAYEQYF	TGTGCCAGCACTTATAGGGACAGTGAAGCCTACGAGCAGTACTTC	once	TRBD1	TRBV11-1	TRBJ2-7
CASSQTSGTYEQYF	TGTGCCAGCAGTCAGACTAGCGGGACCTACGAGCAGTACTTC	.	TRBD2	TRBV6-6	TRBJ2-7
CASSPGDTGVIRAFF	TGTGCCAGCAGTCCAGGAGATACAGGGGTAATTCGGGCTTTCTTT	.	TRBD1	TRBV2	TRBJ1-1
CASRPTGMGSPLHF	TGTGCCAGCAGGCCGACAGGGATGGGATCACCCCTCCACTTT	.	TRBD1	TRBV27	TRBJ1-6
CASSPGGGGEDTQYF	TGTGCCAGCAGCCCCGGGGGCGGGGGGGAAGATACGCAGTATTTT	.	TRBD2	TRBV7-3	TRBJ2-3
CASSPPGGGSSYNEQFF	TGTGCCAGCAGTCCCCCAGGCGGCGGGAGTTCGTACAATGAGCAGTTCTTC	.	TRBD2	TRBV28	TRBJ2-1
CASSPNRDYYEQYF	TGTGCCAGCAGTCCGAACAGGGATTACTACGAGCAGTACTTC	.	.	TRBV27	TRBJ2-7
CSLYRVWINQPQHF	TGCAGCTTATACAGGGTTTGGATCAATCAGCCCCAGCATTTT	.	.	TRBV29-1	TRBJ1-5
CATSRVPGRDGDQPQHF	TGTGCCACCAGCAGAGTTCCTGGGAGAGACGGGGATCAGCCCCAGCATTTT	once	.	TRBV15	TRBJ1-5
CASSFYGQGGETQYF	TGTGCCAGCAGCTTCTATGGACAGGGAGGAGAGACCCAGTACTTC	.	TRBD1	TRBV7-9	TRBJ2-5
CASSLRPYRGGNQPQHF	TGCGCCAGCAGCTTGCGGCCGTACAGGGGCGGCAATCAGCCCCAGCATTTT	.	TRBD1	TRBV5-1	TRBJ1-5
CAWSVGGTSVSTQYF	TGTGCCTGGAGTGTAGGCGGGACTAGCGTTAGTACCCAGTACTTC	.	TRBD2	TRBV30	TRBJ2-5
CASSQVRLEVSYEQYF	TGCGCCAGCAGCCAGGTTAGACTGGAGGTCTCCTACGAGCAGTACTTC	.	.	TRBV4-1	TRBJ2-7
CASSLGDGRLASSYNEQFF	TGCGCCAGCAGCTTGGGAGACGGGAGGCTAGCGTCTTCCTACAATGAGCAGTTCTTC	.	TRBD2	TRBV5-1	TRBJ2-1